Below, 8 T cell receptor beta chains from the same sample are listed, as sequenced in a study of identical twins. One entry per CDR3 protein, called by TCRdb with MiXCR from the 5' RACE reads. The sample holds 210,000 or so distinct CDR3 sequences, approximately 16% seen once. Another study also made use of these data, one on T cells expressing NK-cell markers.

Sequences were obtained from CD8+ T cells sorted from blood. The receptors originated from a young woman in good health.

This clonotype was counted only a few times. The chain joins TRBV2 to TRBJ2-6, with 8 bases matching TRBD1. The ends lost 6 bases at V and 2 bases at J; junction bases unmatched: 6. The CDR3 consists of 16 residues. Germline V gene sequence: CDR1 SNHLY, CDR2 FYNNEI. The CDR3 region is CASRSDRVPGANVLTF. As DNA, the CDR3 is TGTGCCAGCAGATCGGACAGGGTGCCTGGGGCCAACGTCCTGACTTTC.

As regards this clonotype: A much larger clone differs by one base, so this may be a read error. The chain employs TRBV9 and TRBJ2-7, with 8 bases aligning to TRBD1. The V segment lost 4 bases and the J segment 6 bases; nucleotides outside the gene matches: 3. The CDR3 runs to 12 residues. Germline V gene sequence: CDR1 SGDLS, CDR2 YYNGEE. The CDR3, as DNA: TGTGCCAGCAGCCCTGACAGGGGCGAGCAGTACTTC. Translation gives CASSPDRGEQYF.

The rearrangement joins TRBV7-9 to TRBJ2-7; D is possibly TRBD2 (5 bases). The germline V and J ends were trimmed by 4 bases and 1 base, with 11 bases remaining between them. The length of the CDR3 is 14 residues. Germline V CDR1 and CDR2: SEHNR, FQNEAQ (reference sequence). The CDR3 here is CASSSWELSYEQYF. For the CDR3, the DNA is TGTGCCAGCAGCTCCTGGGAGCTATCCTACGAGCAGTACTTC.

The sample holds many counts of this clonotype. The chain links TRBV29-1 to TRBJ2-2; 7 positions agree with TRBD2. Germline trimming cut 7 bases from V and 7 bases from J; bases unmatched to any gene: 6. The CDR3 contains 12 residues. Per the germline V gene, CDR1 is SQVTM and CDR2 is ANQGSEA. Here the CDR3 reads CSATSLGGELFF. DNA of the CDR3: TGCAGCGCGACTAGCCTGGGCGGGGAGCTGTTTTTT.

This clonotype showed up just a few times. The chain employs TRBV20-1 and TRBJ2-1; 12 bases match TRBD2. The CDR3 consists of 15 residues. V lost 1 base and J lost 6; bases outside the gene matches: 4. CDR1 is DFQATT, CDR2 SNEGSKA, per germline (reference sequence). The CDR3 DNA reads TGCAGTGCTAGAGGACTAGCGGGGGACGGCAATGAGCAGTTCTTC. Translating it yields CSARGLAGDGNEQFF.

This clonotype has more than one count but fewer than ten. This chain connects TRBV6-5 to TRBJ2-3; TRBD2 matches at 9 bases. The CDR3 is 16 amino acids. After removal of 2 bases from V and 2 bases from J, the junction contained 5 bases not matched to a gene. The germline V gene has CDR1 MNHEY and CDR2 SVGAGI. CDR3 in amino acids: CASSYKAGGTTDTQYF. The DNA for the CDR3 is TGTGCCAGCAGTTACAAAGCGGGGGGAACCACAGATACGCAGTATTTT.

The genes are TRBV10-3 and TRBJ2-5; TRBD1 agrees at 7 bases. Trimming took 10 bases from V and 2 from J; bases not matched to a gene: 1. The CDR3 has 11 residues. Germline V gene sequence: CDR1 ENHRY, CDR2 SYGVKD. As DNA, the CDR3 is TGTGCCACAGGGGGTCAAGAGACCCAGTACTTC. Its protein product is CATGGQETQYF.

This clonotype appeared a few times. The gene calls are TRBV5-5 and TRBJ1-2, with D possibly TRBD1 on 5 matching bases. This CDR3 contains 12 residues. Trimming took off 9 bases at V and 8 bases at J, with 17 bases between the two ends. Germline V gives CDR1 SGHKS, CDR2 YYEKEE (reference sequence). The CDR3 bases are TGTGCCACCCAGGGAGTCACATACGGCTACACCTTC. It yields the protein CATQGVTYGYTF.